Included here is one T cell receptor beta chain sequence, with context. The sample comes from a study of blood T cell repertoires in COVID-19. Study overall: Researchers got acute and convalescent COVID-19 samples from the United States, Italy and Spain.

Germline V lookup: CDR1 SGHDT, CDR2 YYEEEE. With 0 bases removed from V and 0 bases from J, the gap between germline ends came to 13 bases. The CDR3 has 17 amino acids. Only in-frame clones appear in the TCRdb table, and some are missing; sequencing was by immunoSEQ multiplex PCR. The table includes 230,000 or so clones, 65% to 90% detected once. V gene TRBV5-6 combines with J gene TRBJ1-5; unclear D gene. The sequencing sample was made of peripheral blood. The clonotype was recovered from a human donor in a cohort sampled during active COVID-19. CDR3 region: CASSLGVSGYSNQPQHF. CDR3 sequence (DNA): TGTGCCAGCAGCTTGGGAGTCAGCGGTTATAGCAATCAGCCCCAGCATTTT.